This record looks at one T cell receptor (beta chain) sequence and its context. V lost 4 bases to trimming and J lost 11 bases; unmatched junction nucleotides: 9. The V gene's germline CDR1 is SGHRS and CDR2 YFSETQ. This CDR3 spans 14 amino acids. The record originates from a study of long-term antiretroviral therapy in people with HIV. Survey-level resolution applied to immunoSEQ assay v3.0. Repertoires were generated with immunoSEQ multiplex PCR, while TCRdb's copy carries only in-frame clones and drops some. The sample includes under 30,000 clones, roughly 94% of them seen just once. The chain links TRBV5-1 to TRBJ1-6; 7 nucleotides match TRBD1. This clonotype originated in a man aged 50 or older with HIV. This specimen was unsorted PBMCs, taken 5.3 years after starting antiretroviral therapy. CDR3 region: CASSVDRPSTPLHF. CDR3 bases: TGCGCCAGCAGCGTGGACAGGCCTTCAACACCCCTCCACTTT. The variable domain in full, with the rest retrieved from reference TRBV5-1 and TRBJ1-6, is KAGVTQTPRYLIKTRGQQVTLSCSPISGHRSVSWYQQTPGQGLQFLFEYFSETQRNKGNFPGRFSGRQFSNSRSEMNVSTLELGDSALYLCASSVDRPSTPLHFGNGTRLTVT.